Sequencing of this T cell receptor (beta chain) was carried out in a study of control samples from healthy donors and cancer patients. Here immunoSEQ multiplex PCR was the method, and the copy in TCRdb shows in-frame clones only, minus some. The sample records 65,000 to 100,000 clones, about 87% being singletons. The CDR3 contains 14 residues. Germline CDR1 reads MGHRA; CDR2 reads YSYEKL. The V and J ends lost 4 bases and 4 bases, in that order; junction bases with no gene match: 4. The sequenced sample consisted of blood. The V call is TRBV4-1, the J call TRBJ1-1; 9 positions agree with TRBD1. The receptor comes from a man aged 45-65 years in good health. CDR3 in amino acids: CASSRGQGGTEAFF. The DNA for the CDR3 is TGCGCCAGCAGCCGGGGACAGGGCGGCACTGAAGCTTTCTTT.